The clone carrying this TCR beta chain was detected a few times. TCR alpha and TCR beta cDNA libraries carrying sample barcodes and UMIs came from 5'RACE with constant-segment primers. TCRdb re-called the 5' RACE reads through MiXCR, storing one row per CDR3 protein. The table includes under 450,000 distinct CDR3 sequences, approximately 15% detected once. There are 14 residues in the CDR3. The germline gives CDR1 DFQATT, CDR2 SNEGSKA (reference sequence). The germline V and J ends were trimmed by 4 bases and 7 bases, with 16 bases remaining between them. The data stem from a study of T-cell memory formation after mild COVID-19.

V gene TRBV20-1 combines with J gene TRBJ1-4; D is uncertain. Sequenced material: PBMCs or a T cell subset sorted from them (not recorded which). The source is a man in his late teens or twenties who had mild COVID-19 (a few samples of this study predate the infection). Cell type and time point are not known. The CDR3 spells CSATLHAGGEKLFF. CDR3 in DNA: TGCAGTGCTACACTACATGCCGGTGGTGAAAAACTGTTTTTT.